Listed below are T cell receptor beta chains from one sample, sequenced in a study of beta chain features in type 1 diabetes. Produced via immunoSEQ multiplex PCR; TCRdb's table is partial and in-frame only. The sample contains 150,000 to 170,000 clones, about 8.1% of which appear only once. Sequencing was carried out using central memory CD4+ T cells from blood. These receptor sequences come from a man aged 18 to 29 in good health. The CDR3 runs from the conserved cysteine through the conserved F or W. A D gene is named only where the DNA matches it firmly. Only part of the rows carry a size: once, few, many, or a class if the clone is expanded.

j_call: TRBJ2-3
v_call: TRBV18
d_call: -
clone_size: -
cdr3_nt: TGTGCCAGCTCACCATCGGGGACATGGGCAGATACGCAGTATTTT
cdr3_aa: CASSPSGTWADTQYF

j_call: TRBJ2-2
v_call: TRBV29-1
d_call: -
clone_size: -
cdr3_nt: TGCAGCGCCGCGCCTTTGGTAGCGGAGAACACCGGGGAGCTGTTTTTT
cdr3_aa: CSAAPLVAENTGELFF

j_call: TRBJ1-2
v_call: TRBV5-6
d_call: -
clone_size: few
cdr3_nt: TGTGCCAGCAGCTATACAGGACCGGGCTATGGCTACACCTTC
cdr3_aa: CASSYTGPGYGYTF

j_call: TRBJ2-7
v_call: TRBV5-8
d_call: TRBD1
clone_size: -
cdr3_nt: TGTGCCAGCTCCTCATACAGGGGAAGCTCCTACGAGCAGTACTTC
cdr3_aa: CASSSYRGSSYEQYF

j_call: TRBJ2-5
v_call: TRBV12-5
d_call: TRBD1
clone_size: -
cdr3_nt: TGTGCTAGTGGTTTGGTACGTGGGACAGAAGAGACCCAGTACTTC
cdr3_aa: CASGLVRGTEETQYF

j_call: TRBJ2-1
v_call: TRBV10-3
d_call: TRBD1
clone_size: few
cdr3_nt: TGTGCCATCAGTCGTGGGACAGAGTACAATGAGCAGTTCTTC
cdr3_aa: CAISRGTEYNEQFF

j_call: TRBJ2-5
v_call: TRBV6-1
d_call: TRBD1
clone_size: few
cdr3_nt: TGTGCCAGCAGTGACGGGACAGGGATTGACCCCTACCAAGAGACCCAGTACTTC
cdr3_aa: CASSDGTGIDPYQETQYF

j_call: TRBJ1-2
v_call: TRBV28
d_call: -
clone_size: few
cdr3_nt: TGTGCCAGCAGCTCTAACTATGGCTACACCTTC
cdr3_aa: CASSSNYGYTF

j_call: TRBJ2-7
v_call: TRBV4-2
d_call: -
clone_size: few
cdr3_nt: TGTGCCAGCAGCCAAGAGGCGTTGGAGGATTGGACCTACGAGCAGTACTTC
cdr3_aa: CASSQEALEDWTYEQYF

j_call: TRBJ1-5
v_call: TRBV6-5
d_call: -
clone_size: once
cdr3_nt: TGTGCCAGCAGTGCGGGATGGGGTAGCAATCAGCCCCAGCATTTT
cdr3_aa: CASSAGWGSNQPQHF

j_call: TRBJ1-1
v_call: TRBV7-9
d_call: -
clone_size: few
cdr3_nt: TGTGCCAGCAGTTCCAAGGACAGACTGAACACTGAAGCTTTCTTT
cdr3_aa: CASSSKDRLNTEAFF

j_call: TRBJ2-6
v_call: TRBV18
d_call: -
clone_size: few
cdr3_nt: TGTGCCAGCTCCCCAGGGGCGGACTCTGGGGCCAACGTCCTGACTTTC
cdr3_aa: CASSPGADSGANVLTF

j_call: TRBJ2-5
v_call: TRBV11-2
d_call: -
clone_size: -
cdr3_nt: TGTGCCAGCAGCTCCCGAGTCGCCAGGGAGACCCAGTACTTC
cdr3_aa: CASSSRVARETQYF

j_call: TRBJ2-1
v_call: TRBV7-2
d_call: TRBD2
clone_size: -
cdr3_nt: TGTGCCAGCAGCTTACTAGCGGGAGAAGTGAATGAGCAGTTCTTC
cdr3_aa: CASSLLAGEVNEQFF

j_call: TRBJ2-7
v_call: TRBV7-2
d_call: -
clone_size: -
cdr3_nt: TGTGCCAGCAGCTTACTCTACGAGCAGTACTTC
cdr3_aa: CASSLLYEQYF

j_call: TRBJ2-3
v_call: TRBV19
d_call: -
clone_size: -
cdr3_nt: TGTGCCAGTAGTCCGGCGAGGGATAGCGGTGCAGATACGCAGTATTTT
cdr3_aa: CASSPARDSGADTQYF

j_call: TRBJ2-5
v_call: TRBV6-5
d_call: -
clone_size: few
cdr3_nt: TGTGCCAGCCAGGGGAACCAAGAGACCCAGTACTTC
cdr3_aa: CASQGNQETQYF

j_call: TRBJ1-3
v_call: TRBV7-9
d_call: -
clone_size: few
cdr3_nt: TGTGCCAGCAGCTTAGCGGGACTGGGAAACACCATATATTTT
cdr3_aa: CASSLAGLGNTIYF

j_call: TRBJ2-7
v_call: TRBV5-1
d_call: TRBD2
clone_size: few
cdr3_nt: TGCGCCAGCAGCCCCTCGGGGGGTTACGAGCAGTACTTC
cdr3_aa: CASSPSGGYEQYF

j_call: TRBJ2-1
v_call: TRBV27
d_call: TRBD1
clone_size: few
cdr3_nt: TGTGCCAGCACTCGGGACAGCTCCTACAATGAGCAGTTCTTC
cdr3_aa: CASTRDSSYNEQFF

j_call: TRBJ2-1
v_call: TRBV2
d_call: TRBD1
clone_size: -
cdr3_nt: TGTGCCAGCATTGTAGGACAGGGGCCCGATGAGCAGTTCTTC
cdr3_aa: CASIVGQGPDEQFF

j_call: TRBJ2-3
v_call: TRBV7-6
d_call: -
clone_size: -
cdr3_nt: TGTGCCAGCAGCTTAGACAGAGGGATCGGCACAGATACGCAGTATTTT
cdr3_aa: CASSLDRGIGTDTQYF

j_call: TRBJ2-7
v_call: TRBV4-3
d_call: TRBD1
clone_size: -
cdr3_nt: TGCGCCAGCAGCCAAGGAATAGGACAGGGCTACGAGCAGTACTTC
cdr3_aa: CASSQGIGQGYEQYF

j_call: TRBJ2-3
v_call: TRBV7-2
d_call: TRBD2
clone_size: few
cdr3_nt: TGTGCCAGCAGCCAGGGCGGACTAGCGGGAGGCTTCGATACGCAGTATTTT
cdr3_aa: CASSQGGLAGGFDTQYF

j_call: TRBJ1-2
v_call: TRBV19
d_call: -
clone_size: -
cdr3_nt: TGTGCCAGTAGTACAACAGGCGGACCGGGAGGTGGGGACTATGGCTACACCTTC
cdr3_aa: CASSTTGGPGGGDYGYTF

j_call: TRBJ1-5
v_call: TRBV27
d_call: -
clone_size: few
cdr3_nt: TGTGCCAGCAGTTCAGGGGATAGCAATCAGCCCCAGCATTTT
cdr3_aa: CASSSGDSNQPQHF

j_call: TRBJ1-1
v_call: TRBV30
d_call: -
clone_size: few
cdr3_nt: TGTGCCTGGAGTGTACGCGTAGGGGTGGGGAACACTGAAGCTTTCTTT
cdr3_aa: CAWSVRVGVGNTEAFF

j_call: TRBJ1-2
v_call: TRBV19
d_call: TRBD1
clone_size: -
cdr3_nt: TGTGCCAGTAGTTCCCCGACAGGGACAAGTTTATTCGGCTACACCTTC
cdr3_aa: CASSSPTGTSLFGYTF

j_call: TRBJ2-1
v_call: TRBV11-3
d_call: TRBD1
clone_size: few
cdr3_nt: TGTGCCAGCAGCTTAGAAGTCGGGACAGGTGAGCAGTTCTTC
cdr3_aa: CASSLEVGTGEQFF

j_call: TRBJ2-7
v_call: TRBV29-1
d_call: -
clone_size: few
cdr3_nt: TGCAGCGTTGAAGGTGGAGGAGAAGGTCCCTACGAGCAGTACTTC
cdr3_aa: CSVEGGGEGPYEQYF

j_call: TRBJ2-1
v_call: TRBV19
d_call: TRBD2
clone_size: many
cdr3_nt: TGTGCCAGTAGTCTTCGGACTAGCGGTAACAATGAGCAGTTCTTC
cdr3_aa: CASSLRTSGNNEQFF

j_call: TRBJ1-3
v_call: TRBV7-8
d_call: TRBD1
clone_size: -
cdr3_nt: TGTGCCAGCAGCACCAGGGACAGGGTTTCAGGAAACACCATATATTTT
cdr3_aa: CASSTRDRVSGNTIYF

j_call: TRBJ2-3
v_call: TRBV9
d_call: TRBD1
clone_size: many
cdr3_nt: TGTGCCAGCAGCGCGGACAGGAGCACAGATACGCAGTATTTT
cdr3_aa: CASSADRSTDTQYF

j_call: TRBJ2-5
v_call: TRBV9
d_call: TRBD2
clone_size: few
cdr3_nt: TGTGCCAGCAGCGTAGGTCTAGCGGGGGAAGAGACCCAGTACTTC
cdr3_aa: CASSVGLAGEETQYF

j_call: TRBJ1-1
v_call: TRBV5-1
d_call: -
clone_size: -
cdr3_nt: TGCGCCAGCTACGGGGGGGTGAACACTGAAGCTTTCTTT
cdr3_aa: CASYGGVNTEAFF

j_call: TRBJ1-5
v_call: TRBV30
d_call: -
clone_size: -
cdr3_nt: TGTGCCTGGAGGAGGGGGATGGATCAGCCCCAGCATTTT
cdr3_aa: CAWRRGMDQPQHF

j_call: TRBJ2-7
v_call: TRBV11-2
d_call: TRBD1
clone_size: -
cdr3_nt: TGTGCCAGCAGCTTAGGGGACAGGTCTTCCTACGAGCAGTACTTC
cdr3_aa: CASSLGDRSSYEQYF

j_call: TRBJ1-1
v_call: TRBV7-2
d_call: -
clone_size: few
cdr3_nt: TGTGCCAGCAGCCCTAGGGGTGCAGGCTACGGCACTGAAGCTTTCTTT
cdr3_aa: CASSPRGAGYGTEAFF

j_call: TRBJ2-5
v_call: TRBV5-6
d_call: -
clone_size: -
cdr3_nt: TGTGCCAGCAGCTTGGATGGGAGTGAGACCCAGTACTTC
cdr3_aa: CASSLDGSETQYF

j_call: TRBJ2-2
v_call: TRBV5-1
d_call: TRBD1
clone_size: few
cdr3_nt: TGCGCCAGCAGCTTGGGAGGGGGCGACACCGGGGAGCTGTTTTTT
cdr3_aa: CASSLGGGDTGELFF

j_call: TRBJ2-1
v_call: TRBV14
d_call: TRBD2
clone_size: few
cdr3_nt: TGTGCCAGCAGTCCCCCCCCGGGCGGGAGTGATAATGAGCAGTTCTTC
cdr3_aa: CASSPPPGGSDNEQFF

j_call: TRBJ2-7
v_call: TRBV5-1
d_call: TRBD1
clone_size: few
cdr3_nt: TGCGCCAGCAGCTCGAACCCGGGACAGGGGGCGGACGAGCAGTACTTC
cdr3_aa: CASSSNPGQGADEQYF

j_call: TRBJ2-2
v_call: TRBV7-3
d_call: TRBD1
clone_size: -
cdr3_nt: TGTGCCAGCAGCTCTGGACAGGGTGGGAACACCGGGGAGCTGTTTTTT
cdr3_aa: CASSSGQGGNTGELFF

j_call: TRBJ2-3
v_call: TRBV5-1
d_call: TRBD1
clone_size: -
cdr3_nt: TGCGCCAGCATGGGGACAGGCAGCACAGATACGCAGTATTTT
cdr3_aa: CASMGTGSTDTQYF